The 12 T cell receptor beta chains presented below share a single source sample, sequenced in a study of cytomegalovirus exposure and HLA in healthy donors. Amplification used 60 Vbeta primers and 13 Jbeta primers. Here immunoSEQ multiplex PCR was the method, and the copy in TCRdb shows in-frame clones only, minus some. The table includes about 140,000 clones, around 90% detected once. The sequenced sample was PBMCs. The receptors here all came from a woman aged 40 to 55 in good health and CMV-seronegative.

The chain recombines TRBV29-1 with TRBJ1-2, with TRBD1 as a possible D gene (6 bases). V lost 3 bases to trimming and J lost 0 bases, with 14 bases between them. The CDR3 covers 15 residues. Germline assignment: CDR1 SQVTM and CDR2 ANQGSEA. CDR3 in amino acids: CSVEGGGRPNYGYTF. CDR3 nucleotide sequence: TGCAGCGTTGAGGGGGGGGGCAGGCCTAACTATGGCTACACCTTC.

The chain uses TRBV5-4 and TRBJ2-5; TRBD2 agrees at 7 bases. Germline V CDR1 and CDR2: SGHNT, YYREEE (reference sequence). V lost 0 bases, J lost 1 base, and 12 bases stayed unmatched. The CDR3 length is 18 residues. The chain's CDR3 is CASSLGGARGGSQETQYF. DNA for the CDR3: TGTGCCAGCAGCTTGGGAGGGGCGAGGGGCGGGAGCCAAGAGACCCAGTACTTC.

This clone was observed once. The V and J genes are TRBV28 and TRBJ2-5; D is ambiguous. The CDR3 has 16 residues. The germline CDR1 and CDR2 sequences are MDHEN and SYDVKM. V dropped 2 bases and J dropped 4 bases, with 17 bases sitting between them. The CDR3 region has the DNA TGTGCCAGCAGTTTACCCCCCGGTAGCTCGGGAGAGACCCAGTACTTC. This sequence encodes CASSLPPGSSGETQYF.

The chain joins TRBV30 to TRBJ1-5; D ambiguous. This CDR3 comprises 17 residues. With 0 bases removed from V and 9 bases from J, the gap between germline ends came to 24 bases. Germline values: CDR1 GTSNPN, CDR2 SVGIG (reference sequence). The CDR3 sequence: CAWSVGTDTLPGRPQHF. The CDR3 DNA sequence: TGTGCCTGGAGTGTAGGAACCGATACACTCCCTGGGCGGCCCCAGCATTTT.

As concerns this clone: The junction departs from germline at one end; a sequencing error may be responsible. The chain couples TRBV7-9 to TRBJ2-2, with TRBD2 matching over 8 bases. CDR1 SEHNR and CDR2 FQNEAQ come from the germline V gene (reference sequence). This CDR3 has 15 amino acids. The CDR3 loop is CSSSFGASGTGELFF. The CDR3 coding sequence is TGTTCCAGCAGCTTCGGGGCTAGCGGGACCGGGGAGCTGTTTTTT. Using reference TRBV7-9 and TRBJ2-2 for the parts outside the CDR3, the full variable domain is DTGVSQNPRHKITKRGQNVTFRCDPISEHNRLYWYRQTLGQGPEFLTYFQNEAQLEKSRLLSDRFSAERPKGSFSTLEIQRTEQGDSAMYLCSSSFGASGTGELFFGEGSRLTVL.

This clone was counted a few times. The chain recombines TRBV27 with TRBJ1-2; D gene uncertain. Trimming took off 3 bases at V and 1 base at J, with 6 bases between the two ends. The CDR3 length is 13 residues. Per the germline V gene, CDR1 is MNHEY and CDR2 is SMNVEV (reference sequence). CDR3: CASSFSVNYGYTF. The CDR3 DNA follows: TGTGCCAGCAGTTTCTCCGTTAACTATGGCTACACCTTC.

This chain connects TRBV7-8 to TRBJ2-2; 10 bases line up with TRBD2. V was pared by 7 bases and J by 7 bases, with 9 bases of the junction left unmatched. The CDR3 runs 15 residues. Germline V gene data show CDR1 as SGHVS and CDR2 as FQNEAQ. The chain's CDR3 is CASIPSGRAVGELFF. CDR3 coding DNA: TGTGCCAGCATTCCAAGCGGGAGGGCCGTCGGGGAGCTGTTTTTT.

The chain links TRBV6-1 to TRBJ2-5, with a tentative D call TRBD2 (5 bases). This CDR3 comprises 13 residues. V lost 10 bases, J lost 2 bases, and 14 bases lay in between. Germline V gene sequence: CDR1 MNHNS, CDR2 SASEGT. CDR3 in DNA: TGTGCCATCCTAGCAGGCGCTCAAGAGACCCAGTACTTC. Translated: CAILAGAQETQYF.

The chain links TRBV7-9 to TRBJ2-2; 8 bases line up with TRBD1. The CDR3 sequence is 15 residues long. V was pared by 2 bases and J by 5 bases, with 4 bases of the junction left unmatched. Germline V gene sequence: CDR1 SEHNR, CDR2 FQNEAQ (reference sequence). The CDR3 nucleotides read TGTGCCAGCAGCTTACAGGGGGCAAATACCGGGGAGCTGTTTTTT. This encodes CASSLQGANTGELFF.

The rearrangement links TRBV5-1 to TRBJ2-1, with a tentative D call TRBD1 (6 bases). This CDR3 has 13 residues. V lost 2 bases and J lost 7, with 10 bases in between. Germline CDR1 SGHRS, CDR2 YFSETQ. CDR3 nucleotide sequence: TGCGCCAGCAGCTTAGGCAGGGGTAATGAGCAGTTCTTC. Its protein is CASSLGRGNEQFF.

The chain couples TRBV5-6 to TRBJ1-5, with 9 nucleotides matching TRBD1. V gave up 0 bases and J gave up 6 bases; unmatched junction bases: 4. The CDR3 has 15 residues. Per the germline V gene, CDR1 is SGHDT and CDR2 is YYEEEE. In DNA form, the CDR3 reads TGTGCCAGCAGCTTGGGGACAGGGGAGGGTCAGCCCCAGCATTTT. As protein: CASSLGTGEGQPQHF.

The chain employs TRBV10-1 and TRBJ2-3; unclear D gene. From germline, CDR1 is WNHNN and CDR2 SYGVQD (reference sequence). The CDR3 runs 15 residues. V was shortened by 0 bases and J by 5 bases, with 12 bases between the two germline ends. The chain's CDR3 is CASSESTSPGDTQYF. CDR3 bases: TGCGCCAGCAGTGAGTCGACTTCACCGGGAGATACGCAGTATTTT.